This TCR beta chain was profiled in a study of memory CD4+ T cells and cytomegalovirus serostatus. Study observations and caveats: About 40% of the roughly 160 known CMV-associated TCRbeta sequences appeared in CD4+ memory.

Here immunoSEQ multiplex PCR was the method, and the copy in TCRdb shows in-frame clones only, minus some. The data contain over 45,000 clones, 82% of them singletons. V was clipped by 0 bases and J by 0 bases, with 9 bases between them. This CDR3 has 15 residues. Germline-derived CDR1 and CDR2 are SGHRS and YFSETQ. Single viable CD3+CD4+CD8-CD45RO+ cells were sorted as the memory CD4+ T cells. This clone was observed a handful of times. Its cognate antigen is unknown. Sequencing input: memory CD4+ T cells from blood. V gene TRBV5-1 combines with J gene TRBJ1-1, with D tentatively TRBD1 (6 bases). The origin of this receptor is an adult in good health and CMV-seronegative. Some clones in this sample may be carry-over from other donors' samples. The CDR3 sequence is CASSLETGMNTEAFF. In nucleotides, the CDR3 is TGCGCCAGCAGCTTGGAAACAGGGATGAACACTGAAGCTTTCTTT.